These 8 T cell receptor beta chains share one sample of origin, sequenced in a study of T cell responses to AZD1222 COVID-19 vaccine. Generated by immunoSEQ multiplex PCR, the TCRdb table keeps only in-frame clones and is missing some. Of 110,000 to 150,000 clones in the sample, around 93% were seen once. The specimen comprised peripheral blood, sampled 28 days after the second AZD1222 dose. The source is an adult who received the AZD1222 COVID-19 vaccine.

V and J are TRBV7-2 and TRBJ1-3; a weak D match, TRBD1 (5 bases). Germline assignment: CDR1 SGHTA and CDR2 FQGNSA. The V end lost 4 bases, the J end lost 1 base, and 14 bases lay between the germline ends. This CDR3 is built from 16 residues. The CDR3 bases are TGTGCCAGCAGCTCCGAGGCCGGGGGTTCTGGAAACACCATATATTTT. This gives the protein CASSSEAGGSGNTIYF.

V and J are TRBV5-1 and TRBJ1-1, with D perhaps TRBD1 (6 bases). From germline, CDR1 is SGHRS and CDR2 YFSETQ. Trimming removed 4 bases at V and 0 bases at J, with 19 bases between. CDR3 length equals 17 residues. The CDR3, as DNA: TGCGCCAGCAGCCGTAACCCCGGGGGCGCGGTGAACACTGAAGCTTTCTTT. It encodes CASSRNPGGAVNTEAFF.

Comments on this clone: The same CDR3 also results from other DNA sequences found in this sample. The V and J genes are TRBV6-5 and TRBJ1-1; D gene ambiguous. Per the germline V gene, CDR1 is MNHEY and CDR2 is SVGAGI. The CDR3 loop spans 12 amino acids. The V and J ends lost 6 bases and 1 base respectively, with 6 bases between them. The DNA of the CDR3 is TGTGCCAGCAGCGGGAGGAACACTGAAGCTTTCTTT. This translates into CASSGRNTEAFF.

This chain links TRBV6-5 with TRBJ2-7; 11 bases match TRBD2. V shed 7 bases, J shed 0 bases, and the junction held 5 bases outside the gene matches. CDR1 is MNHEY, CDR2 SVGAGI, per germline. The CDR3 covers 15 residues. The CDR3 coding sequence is TGTGCCAGCAAGTTAGCGGGAGGGAACTCCTACGAGCAGTACTTC. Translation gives CASKLAGGNSYEQYF.

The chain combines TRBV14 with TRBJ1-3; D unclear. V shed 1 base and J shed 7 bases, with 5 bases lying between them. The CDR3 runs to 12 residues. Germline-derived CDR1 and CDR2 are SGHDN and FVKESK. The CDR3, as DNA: TGTGCCAGCAGCCAAGTGGGGAACACCATATATTTT. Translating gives CASSQVGNTIYF.

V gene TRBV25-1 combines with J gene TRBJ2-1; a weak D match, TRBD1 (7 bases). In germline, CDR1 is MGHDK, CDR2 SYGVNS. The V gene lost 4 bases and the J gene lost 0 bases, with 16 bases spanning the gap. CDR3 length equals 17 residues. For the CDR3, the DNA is TGTGCCAGCAGTGGGCAGGGGGGAAGGGGCTCCTACAATGAGCAGTTCTTC. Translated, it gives CASSGQGGRGSYNEQFF.

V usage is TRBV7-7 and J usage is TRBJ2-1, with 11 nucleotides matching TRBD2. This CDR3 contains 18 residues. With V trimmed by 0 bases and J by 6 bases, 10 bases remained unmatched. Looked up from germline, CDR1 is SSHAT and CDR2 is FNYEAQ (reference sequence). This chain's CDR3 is CASSLAPALAGAVNEQFF. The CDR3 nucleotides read TGTGCCAGCAGCTTAGCCCCGGCACTAGCGGGAGCGGTCAATGAGCAGTTCTTC. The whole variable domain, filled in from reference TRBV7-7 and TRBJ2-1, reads GAGVSQSPRYKVTKRGQDVTLRCDPISSHATLYWYQQALGQGPEFLTYFNYEAQPDKSGLPSDRFSAERPEGSISTLTIQRTEQRDSAMYRCASSLAPALAGAVNEQFFGPGTRLTVL.

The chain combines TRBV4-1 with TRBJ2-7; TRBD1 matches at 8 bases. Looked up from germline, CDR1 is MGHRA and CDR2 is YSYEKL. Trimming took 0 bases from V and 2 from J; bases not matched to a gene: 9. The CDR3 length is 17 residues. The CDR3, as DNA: TGCGCCAGCAGCCAAGATCCGGTGGCAGGGGGCACCTACGAGCAGTACTTC. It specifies CASSQDPVAGGTYEQYF.